The sequence of this T cell receptor beta chain was determined in a study of blood T cell repertoires in COVID-19. CDR1 and CDR2 from the germline V gene are MGHRA and YSYEKL. The CDR3 has 17 residues. Germline trimming cut 6 bases from V and 0 bases from J; bases unmatched to any gene: 10. Clones were read by immunoSEQ multiplex PCR, and TCRdb kept only the in-frame ones, dropping some. The sample has hundreds of thousands of clones, 89% seen once. This clone has only a few counts. Sequencing input: peripheral blood. The clonotype comes from a woman aged 30 to 39 with COVID-19, enrolled during active disease. The chain uses TRBV4-1 and TRBJ2-1, with 8 bases aligning to TRBD2. As DNA, the CDR3 is TGCGCCAGCAGGGCCAAGGTAACTAGCGGCTCCTACAATGAGCAGTTCTTC. This codes for CASRAKVTSGSYNEQFF.